A single count supports the clone carrying this T cell receptor beta chain. Its antigen is as yet unknown. These data originate in a study of T cell clones after liver transplantation. CDR3 length: 13 amino acids. Germline loops: CDR1 MNHNY, CDR2 SVGAGI (reference sequence). Trimming took off 0 bases at V and 5 bases at J, with 8 bases between the two ends. Unstimulated PBMCs were sorted into CD3+CD4+ and CD3+CD8+ populations. Findings of the study overall: Graft donor-reactive T cells may have migrated into the graft rather than being deleted. Low donor cell numbers restricted donor-reactive repertoire measurement in two subjects.

Data came from immunoSEQ multiplex PCR; TCRdb stores just in-frame clones and leaves some out. The sample records around 20,000 clones, 80% to 90% being singletons. The starting material was CD8+ T cells from blood, obtained before liver transplant. This TCR was sampled from a human donor who received a liver transplant. V and J are TRBV6-6 and TRBJ2-7; D is possibly TRBD1 (5 bases). The CDR3 DNA reads TGTGCCAGCAGTTACTCCAGGGTCCACGAGCAGTACTTC. Its protein product is CASSYSRVHEQYF.